A selection of T cell receptor beta chains follows, all from one sample in a study of T cell responses to AZD1222 COVID-19 vaccine. TCRdb keeps only in-frame clones here, not all; method: immunoSEQ multiplex PCR. The sample holds 100,000 to 120,000 clones, roughly 87% seen once. The material was peripheral blood, obtained on day 0 of MenACWY control vaccination. The source is an adult in good health. Both conserved end residues are part of each CDR3. The D gene is left open where the match is weak. Part of the rows lack a size; the others show once, few, many or a class for expanded clones.

d_gene,j_gene,v_gene,abundance,CDR3nt,CDR3aa
TRBD1,TRBJ1-2,TRBV6-1,-,TGTGCCAGCAGTGAGCAGGGGGCGAAGAACTATGGCTACACCTTC,CASSEQGAKNYGYTF
TRBD1,TRBJ1-5,TRBV28,-,TGTGCCAGCAGCCTGGGACAGGGGGTCGGTCAGCCCCAGCATTTT,CASSLGQGVGQPQHF
-,TRBJ1-1,TRBV7-3,-,TGTGCCAGCAGCTTTGGGGGTATGAACACTGAAGCTTTCTTT,CASSFGGMNTEAFF
-,TRBJ1-6,TRBV23-1,-,TGCGCCAGCAGTCCCTGGTCGGGGAGGGGGAGCTCCTATAATTCACCCCTCCACTTT,CASSPWSGRGSSYNSPLHF
-,TRBJ1-4,TRBV29-1,-,TGCAGCGTTGCGGCACCTAATGAAAAACTGTTTTTT,CSVAAPNEKLFF
TRBD2,TRBJ2-1,TRBV10-1,-,TGCGCCAGCAGCCCCAGCGGGGGGCCCTCAAATGAGCAGTTCTTC,CASSPSGGPSNEQFF
-,TRBJ1-1,TRBV6-4,-,TGTGTCAGCAGTGACTCGGCCCAGACAGGTGAAGCTTTCTTT,CVSSDSAQTGEAFF
-,TRBJ1-1,TRBV7-7,-,TGTGCTAGCAGCGGACGTGGGGATGGCGGCACTGAAGCTTTCTTT,CASSGRGDGGTEAFF
TRBD1,TRBJ1-1,TRBV7-8,-,TGTGCCAGCAGCTTAGGAGTCCCTACAGGGGTGAACACTGAAGCTTTCTTT,CASSLGVPTGVNTEAFF
TRBD1,TRBJ2-1,TRBV27,-,TGTGCCAGCAGTCCCCACAGGGGGCGGGCCCCACAGTTCTTC,CASSPHRGRAPQFF
TRBD1,TRBJ1-2,TRBV6-5,-,TGTGCCAGCAGGGACACAGGGGGACCTAACTATGGCTACACCTTC,CASRDTGGPNYGYTF
TRBD1,TRBJ2-7,TRBV7-9,-,TGTGCCAGCAGCTTAAACAGGGGGCGACTAGGCGATTACGAGCAGTACTTC,CASSLNRGRLGDYEQYF
-,TRBJ2-2,TRBV19,-,TGTGCCAGTACGAACACCGGGGAGCTGTTTTTT,CASTNTGELFF
-,TRBJ2-7,TRBV5-5,-,TGTGCCAGCAGCTTAGGGGCGGCCGGGTACTACGAGCAGTACTTC,CASSLGAAGYYEQYF
-,TRBJ1-6,TRBV28,few,TGTGCCAGCAGTTTTAGAGTGGGGAATTCACCCCTCCACTTT,CASSFRVGNSPLHF
TRBD1,TRBJ2-1,TRBV3-1/TRBV3-2,-,TGTGCCAGCAGCCAAGATCCCGCAGGGGGCGTCTACAATGAGCAGTTCTTC,CASSQDPAGGVYNEQFF
-,TRBJ1-5,TRBV6-2/TRBV6-3,-,TGTGCCAGCAGTTACTCACAGGGATCCCAGCATTTT,CASSYSQGSQHF
-,TRBJ1-1,TRBV5-1,-,TGCGCCAGCCGCCAGACAGGTGAAAACACTGAAGCTTTCTTT,CASRQTGENTEAFF
-,TRBJ2-1,TRBV29-1,-,TGCAGCGTTGTTGGGGGCCCCAGCTCCTACAATGAGCAGTTCTTC,CSVVGGPSSYNEQFF
-,TRBJ2-7,TRBV11-2,-,TGTGCCAGCAGCTTAGGCTCCCACGAGCAGTACTTC,CASSLGSHEQYF
-,TRBJ1-4,TRBV28,-,TGTGCCAGCACTACGTTAACTAATGAAAAACTGTTTTTT,CASTTLTNEKLFF
-,TRBJ2-3,TRBV7-9,-,TGTGCCAGCAGCTTAAGTGGCCCCACAGATACGCAGTATTTT,CASSLSGPTDTQYF
-,TRBJ2-3,TRBV13,once,TGTGCCAGCAGCCCAAGGGGGGATCGCACAGATACGCAGTATTTT,CASSPRGDRTDTQYF
TRBD2,TRBJ2-3,TRBV5-4,-,TGTGCCAGCAGCGCTAGCGGGGGACACACAGATACGCAGTATTTT,CASSASGGHTDTQYF
-,TRBJ1-3,TRBV2,few,TGTGCCAGCAGCGAACAGGGAGTTTTATCAGGAAACACCATATATTTT,CASSEQGVLSGNTIYF
TRBD1,TRBJ1-1,TRBV4-1,-,TGCGCCAGCAGCCGAGGACAGGTCATGAACACTGAAGCTTTCTTT,CASSRGQVMNTEAFF
-,TRBJ1-1,TRBV11-2,once,TGTGCCAGCAGCTTAGTATCGGTGAACACTGAAGCTTTCTTT,CASSLVSVNTEAFF
-,TRBJ1-5,TRBV30,-,TGTGCCTGGAGTGAAGGGCCACATAATCAGCCCCAGCATTTT,CAWSEGPHNQPQHF
TRBD1,TRBJ1-3,TRBV7-9,-,TGTGCCAGCAGCGGGAGGACAGGAAGCTCTGGAAACACCATATATTTT,CASSGRTGSSGNTIYF
TRBD1,TRBJ1-5,TRBV28,-,TGTGCCAGCAGGCATAACCCCGGGGACAGCATCCATCAGTTT,CASRHNPGDSIHQF
TRBD2,TRBJ2-3,TRBV13,-,TGTGCCAGCAGCTTAGGCGGGGGGGGCCCAGATACGCAGTATTTT,CASSLGGGGPDTQYF
-,TRBJ1-2,TRBV14,-,TGTGCCAGCAGCGATGATGACAGCCCCTATGGCTACACCTTC,CASSDDDSPYGYTF
-,TRBJ2-2,TRBV4-2,-,TGTGCCAGCAGCCAAGTGGTGGGGGGCGACACCGGGGAGCTGTTTTTT,CASSQVVGGDTGELFF
-,TRBJ2-5,TRBV10-2,-,TGCGCCAGCAGGGATTATGAGCAGCAAGAGACCCAGTACTTC,CASRDYEQQETQYF
-,TRBJ2-7,TRBV19,-,TGTGCCAGTAGTATTACAGACTCCTACGAGCAGTACTTC,CASSITDSYEQYF
TRBD1,TRBJ1-2,TRBV7-9,-,TGTGCCAGCAGCCCGGGACAGGGGGCCCGCTATGGCTACACCTTC,CASSPGQGARYGYTF
-,TRBJ2-7,TRBV5-1,once,TGCGCCAGCAGCTCCGGGACACCCCAAAGCGAGCAGTACTTC,CASSSGTPQSEQYF
TRBD1,TRBJ2-7,TRBV2,-,TGTGCCAGCAGTGAACATTGGGACAGGGCCTACGAGCAGTACTTC,CASSEHWDRAYEQYF
TRBD1,TRBJ1-5,TRBV4-3,-,TGCGCCAGCAGCCAACCAAAGGGGACAGGGGGGCCTCAGAGCAATCAGCCCCAGCATTTT,CASSQPKGTGGPQSNQPQHF
-,TRBJ1-4,TRBV6-5,-,TGTGCCAGCAGACACGATACAGTGACTGAAAAACTGTTTTTT,CASRHDTVTEKLFF
TRBD1,TRBJ2-7,TRBV4-2,-,TGTGCCAGCAGCCAGGCGGGACAGGAGTATTACGAGCAGTACTTC,CASSQAGQEYYEQYF
TRBD2,TRBJ2-1,TRBV19,-,TGTGCCAGTAGACCCCGGGCGGGGGGCAATGAGCAGTTCTTC,CASRPRAGGNEQFF
-,TRBJ1-1,TRBV10-1,once,TGCGCCAGCAGCCCTTCCCCTGGGAACACTGAAGCTTTCTTT,CASSPSPGNTEAFF
TRBD1,TRBJ1-1,TRBV28,-,TGTGCCAGCAGTTACAGGGGTGTGATGAACACTGAAGCTTTCTTT,CASSYRGVMNTEAFF
TRBD1,TRBJ1-5,TRBV4-2,few,TGTGCCAGCAGCCCGCAGGGGGGCGGGGGCAATCAGCCCCAGCATTTT,CASSPQGGGGNQPQHF
TRBD1,TRBJ2-4,TRBV6-5,-,TGTGCCAGCAGGAGACCCGGGACAGGGAGGAACATTCAGTACTTC,CASRRPGTGRNIQYF
TRBD1,TRBJ1-2,TRBV6-1,-,TGTGCCAGCAGTGAAGCCCCCGGGACAGGGGAAGGCTACACCTTC,CASSEAPGTGEGYTF
-,TRBJ1-5,TRBV6-4,once,TGTGCCAGCAGTGCCGTCAGAAATCAGCCCCAGCATTTT,CASSAVRNQPQHF
-,TRBJ2-2,TRBV28,-,TGTGCCAGCAAAGAAAACACCGGGGAGCTGTTTTTT,CASKENTGELFF
-,TRBJ2-7,TRBV5-5,-,TGTGCCAGCAGCGTGGGACAAACGCCCTACGAGCAGTACTTC,CASSVGQTPYEQYF
-,TRBJ2-7,TRBV28,-,TGTGCCAGCAGTTCTCTTATGGGTACCACCCCCCTCGAGCAGTACTTC,CASSSLMGTTPLEQYF
TRBD1,TRBJ1-1,TRBV7-2,-,TGTGCCAGCAGCTTAGGGGGGACAGGGAACACTGAAGCTTTCTTT,CASSLGGTGNTEAFF
-,TRBJ1-5,TRBV10-3,-,TGTGCCATCAGTGAGGCCCAGGGTCATCAGCCCCAGCATTTT,CAISEAQGHQPQHF
TRBD1,TRBJ2-1,TRBV4-3,-,TGCGCCAGCAGCTGGGGACAGGGGGCGTACAATGAGCAGTTCTTC,CASSWGQGAYNEQFF